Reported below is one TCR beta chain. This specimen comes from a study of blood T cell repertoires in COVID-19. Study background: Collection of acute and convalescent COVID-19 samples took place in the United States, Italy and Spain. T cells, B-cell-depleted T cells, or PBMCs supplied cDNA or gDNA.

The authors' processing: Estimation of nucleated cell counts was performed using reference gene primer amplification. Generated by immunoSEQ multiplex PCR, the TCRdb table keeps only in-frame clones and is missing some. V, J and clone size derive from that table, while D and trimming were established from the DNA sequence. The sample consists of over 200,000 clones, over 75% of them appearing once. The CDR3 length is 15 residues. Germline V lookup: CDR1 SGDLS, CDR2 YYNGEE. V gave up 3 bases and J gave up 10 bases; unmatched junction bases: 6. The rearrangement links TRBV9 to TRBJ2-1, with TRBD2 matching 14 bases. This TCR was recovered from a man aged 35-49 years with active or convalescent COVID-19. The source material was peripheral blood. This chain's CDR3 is CASSGRLAGGLEQFF. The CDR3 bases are TGTGCCAGCAGCGGACGACTAGCGGGGGGGCTAGAGCAGTTCTTC.